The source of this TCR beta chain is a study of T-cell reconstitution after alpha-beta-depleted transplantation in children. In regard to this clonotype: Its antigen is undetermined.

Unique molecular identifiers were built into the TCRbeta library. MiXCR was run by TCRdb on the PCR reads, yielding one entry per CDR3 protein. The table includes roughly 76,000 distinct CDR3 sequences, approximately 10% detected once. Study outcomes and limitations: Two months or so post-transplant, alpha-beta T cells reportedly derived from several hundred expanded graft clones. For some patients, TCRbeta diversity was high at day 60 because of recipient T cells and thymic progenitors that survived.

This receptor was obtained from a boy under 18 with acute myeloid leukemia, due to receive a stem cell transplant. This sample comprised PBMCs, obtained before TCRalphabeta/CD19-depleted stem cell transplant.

CDR3 residues: CASSLEGSLSPLHF. CDR3 nucleotides: TGTGCCAGCAGCTTAGAAGGAAGCCTTTCACCCCTCCACTTT. The chain recombines TRBV7-9 with TRBJ1-6; no firm D call. The length of the CDR3 is 14 residues. With 1 base removed from V and 9 bases from J, the gap between germline ends came to 10 bases. Germline loops: CDR1 SEHNR, CDR2 FQNEAQ (reference sequence).